This note documents a single TCR beta chain sequence. The data were taken from a study of cytomegalovirus exposure and HLA in healthy donors. Vbeta (60) and Jbeta (13) primers were used in the PCR. Sequenced by immunoSEQ multiplex PCR; TCRdb stores in-frame clones only, minus some. The profile covers 140,000 or so clones, with 65% to 90% appearing a single time and about 1.2% taken by the ten largest. The length of the CDR3 is 14 residues. Trimming pared 1 base from V and 5 bases from J, leaving 8 bases between. Germline CDR1 SGHTA, CDR2 FQGNSA. The V call is TRBV7-2, the J call TRBJ1-4; D is undetermined. The TCR sequence derives from a female donor in good health and CMV-seronegative. The source material was PBMCs. The DNA of the CDR3 is TGTGCCAGCAGCTTAGAACAGACGAATGAAAAACTGTTTTTT. This encodes CASSLEQTNEKLFF.